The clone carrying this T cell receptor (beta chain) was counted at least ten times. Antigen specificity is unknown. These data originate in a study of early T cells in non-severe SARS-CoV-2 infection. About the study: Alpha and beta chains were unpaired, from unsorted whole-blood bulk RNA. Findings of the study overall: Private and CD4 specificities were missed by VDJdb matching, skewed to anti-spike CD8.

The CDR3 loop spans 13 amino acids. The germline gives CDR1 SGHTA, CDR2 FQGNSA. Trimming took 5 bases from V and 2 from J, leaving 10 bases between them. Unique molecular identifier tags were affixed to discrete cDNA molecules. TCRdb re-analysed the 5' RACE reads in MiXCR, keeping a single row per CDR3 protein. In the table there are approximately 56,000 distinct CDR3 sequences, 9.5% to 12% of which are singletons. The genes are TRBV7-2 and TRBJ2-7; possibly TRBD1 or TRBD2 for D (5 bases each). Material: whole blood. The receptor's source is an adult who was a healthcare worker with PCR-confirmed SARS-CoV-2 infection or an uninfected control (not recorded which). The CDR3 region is CASSGAGTYEQYF. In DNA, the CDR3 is TGTGCCAGCAGCGGGGCGGGCACCTACGAGCAGTACTTC. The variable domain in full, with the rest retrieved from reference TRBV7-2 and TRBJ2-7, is GAGVSQSPSNKVTEKGKDVELRCDPISGHTALYWYRQSLGQGLEFLIYFQGNSAPDKSGLPSDRFSAERTGGSVSTLTIQRTQQEDSAVYLCASSGAGTYEQYFGPGTRLTVT.